The clone carrying this T cell receptor beta chain was detected a few times. MiXCR was run by TCRdb on the 5' RACE reads, yielding one entry per CDR3 protein. This table has about 41,000 distinct CDR3 sequences, over 25% appearing once. Trimming cost V 4 bases and J 1 base, with 12 bases left between them. CDR1 SGHRS and CDR2 YFSETQ come from the germline V gene. The CDR3 loop spans 15 amino acids. V gene TRBV5-1 combines with J gene TRBJ2-1, with a tentative D call TRBD2 (6 bases). Sequencing used memory CD4+ T cells sorted from a lymph node. As for subset: memory CD4+ T cells, CD4+CD45RO+CD25-. This sequence was found in a female donor with breast cancer. Here the CDR3 reads CASSPDGGSYNEQFF. CDR3 DNA sequence: TGCGCCAGCAGCCCCGACGGAGGGTCCTACAATGAGCAGTTCTTC.